A selection of T cell receptor beta chains follows, all from one sample in a study of beta chain features in type 1 diabetes. Here immunoSEQ multiplex PCR was the method, and the copy in TCRdb shows in-frame clones only, minus some. This table has approximately 52,000 clones, about three fifths appearing once. Specimen: stem cell memory CD4+ T cells from blood. The receptor set was obtained from a woman younger than 45 with type 1 diabetes. The CDR3 runs from the conserved cysteine through the conserved F or W. The D gene is left open where the match is weak. Rows give clone size only sometimes, using once, few, many, or a class for an expanded clone.

abundance: -; d_gene: -; v_gene: TRBV7-6; j_gene: TRBJ2-5; CDR3nt: TGTGCCAGCAGCTTAGGGGGGACACAAGAGACCCAGTACTTC; CDR3aa: CASSLGGTQETQYF
abundance: -; d_gene: TRBD1; v_gene: TRBV19; j_gene: TRBJ2-2; CDR3nt: TGTGCCAGTGGGACAGGCTACTTCACCGGGGAGCTGTTTTTT; CDR3aa: CASGTGYFTGELFF
abundance: -; d_gene: TRBD1; v_gene: TRBV5-1; j_gene: TRBJ1-1; CDR3nt: TGCGCCAGCAGCTTGACGGGACAGATGAAAGAAGCTTTCTTT; CDR3aa: CASSLTGQMKEAFF
abundance: -; d_gene: -; v_gene: TRBV30; j_gene: TRBJ1-2; CDR3nt: TGTGCCTGGAGTGTAGTCGAAGGGGTCGGCTACACCTTC; CDR3aa: CAWSVVEGVGYTF
abundance: -; d_gene: -; v_gene: TRBV5-4; j_gene: TRBJ2-5; CDR3nt: TGTGCCAGCAGCTTGGAGGGGTGGGCAGGGCGAAAGACCCAGTACTTC; CDR3aa: CASSLEGWAGRKTQYF
abundance: -; d_gene: -; v_gene: TRBV14; j_gene: TRBJ2-5; CDR3nt: TGTGCCAGCAGGAGATATGAGTGGGAGACCCAGTACTTC; CDR3aa: CASRRYEWETQYF
abundance: -; d_gene: TRBD2; v_gene: TRBV5-1; j_gene: TRBJ2-1; CDR3nt: TGCGCCAGCAGCCTCCAGGCTAGCGGGCCAGACAATGAGCAGTTCTTC; CDR3aa: CASSLQASGPDNEQFF
abundance: few; d_gene: TRBD1; v_gene: TRBV7-2; j_gene: TRBJ2-1; CDR3nt: TGTGCCAGCAGCTTCCGGGACAGCTCCTACAATGAGCAGTTCTTC; CDR3aa: CASSFRDSSYNEQFF
abundance: -; d_gene: TRBD1; v_gene: TRBV28; j_gene: TRBJ1-4; CDR3nt: TGTGCCAGCGGGACAGGGGCTAATGAAAAACTGTTTTTT; CDR3aa: CASGTGANEKLFF
abundance: -; d_gene: TRBD2; v_gene: TRBV10-3; j_gene: TRBJ2-3; CDR3nt: TGTGCCATCAGTGTTCCTTCCGTTGGCGGGAGGTACGCAGATACGCAGTATTTT; CDR3aa: CAISVPSVGGRYADTQYF
abundance: -; d_gene: TRBD2; v_gene: TRBV6-5; j_gene: TRBJ2-3; CDR3nt: TGTGCCAGCACCCGGGGACTAGCGGCCACAGATACGCAGTATTTT; CDR3aa: CASTRGLAATDTQYF
abundance: -; d_gene: TRBD2; v_gene: TRBV10-3; j_gene: TRBJ2-3; CDR3nt: TGTGCCATCAGTGAGCAACGGGAGGGCCGAGATACGCAGTATTTT; CDR3aa: CAISEQREGRDTQYF
abundance: -; d_gene: TRBD2; v_gene: TRBV19; j_gene: TRBJ2-1; CDR3nt: TGTGCCAGTAGTGCGACTAGCGGGAGGGCGGGGGAGCAGTTCTTC; CDR3aa: CASSATSGRAGEQFF
abundance: few; d_gene: -; v_gene: TRBV19; j_gene: TRBJ1-1; CDR3nt: TGTGCCAGTAGTAGACAGCCTGTGAACACTGAAGCTTTCTTT; CDR3aa: CASSRQPVNTEAFF
abundance: -; d_gene: -; v_gene: TRBV2; j_gene: TRBJ1-1; CDR3nt: TGTGCCAGCAGTCGGCCGGGGACTGAAGCTTTCTTT; CDR3aa: CASSRPGTEAFF
abundance: few; d_gene: -; v_gene: TRBV19; j_gene: TRBJ2-3; CDR3nt: TGTGCCACGGGACTGCCGATCACAGATACGCAGTATTTT; CDR3aa: CATGLPITDTQYF
abundance: -; d_gene: -; v_gene: TRBV10-1; j_gene: TRBJ2-1; CDR3nt: TGCGCCAGCGGTTCAGGCCTAGCGCCCAATGAGCAGTTCTTC; CDR3aa: CASGSGLAPNEQFF
abundance: -; d_gene: -; v_gene: TRBV2; j_gene: TRBJ2-5; CDR3nt: TGTGCCAGCACCCCGGTGGTGGGAGCCCAGTACTTC; CDR3aa: CASTPVVGAQYF
abundance: -; d_gene: -; v_gene: TRBV18; j_gene: TRBJ2-7; CDR3nt: TGTGCCAGCTCACGGGACATTGAGCAGTACTTC; CDR3aa: CASSRDIEQYF
abundance: few; d_gene: TRBD1; v_gene: TRBV15; j_gene: TRBJ1-1; CDR3nt: TGTGCCACCAGCAGAGATGGTATGACAGGGAACGAAGCTTTCTTT; CDR3aa: CATSRDGMTGNEAFF
abundance: -; d_gene: -; v_gene: TRBV28; j_gene: TRBJ1-3; CDR3nt: TGTGCCAGCAGTTCAGGGGCTGGAAACACCATATATTTT; CDR3aa: CASSSGAGNTIYF
abundance: few; d_gene: -; v_gene: TRBV10-3; j_gene: TRBJ2-7; CDR3nt: TGTGCCATCAACCATATGGGGGCCCCCTACGAGCAGTACTTC; CDR3aa: CAINHMGAPYEQYF
abundance: -; d_gene: TRBD1; v_gene: TRBV5-1; j_gene: TRBJ2-2; CDR3nt: TGCGCCAGCGAAGCAGGGGGATTGGGCACCGGGGAGCTGTTTTTT; CDR3aa: CASEAGGLGTGELFF
abundance: -; d_gene: -; v_gene: TRBV5-4; j_gene: TRBJ1-1; CDR3nt: TGTGCCAGCAGCTTACAGGGAGTCGATGGAGCTTTCTTT; CDR3aa: CASSLQGVDGAFF
abundance: few; d_gene: -; v_gene: TRBV19; j_gene: TRBJ1-4; CDR3nt: TGTGCCAGTACTCGAGGAAGAAATGAAAAACTGTTTTTT; CDR3aa: CASTRGRNEKLFF
abundance: few; d_gene: -; v_gene: TRBV29-1; j_gene: TRBJ2-3; CDR3nt: TGCAGCGTTGAACCAGGGGGCACAGATACGCAGTATTTT; CDR3aa: CSVEPGGTDTQYF